The 13 T cell receptor beta chains below all came from one sample that was sequenced in a study of regulatory T cells. Study-level findings and limits: Compared with autologous conventional CD4+ cells and control regulatory cells, CD3G-deficient regulatory T cells showed reduced diversity.

The primer mix had 52 TRBV and 13 TRBJ primers. The protocol was immunoSEQ multiplex PCR, while the TCRdb copy is restricted to in-frame clones and leaves out a portion. This table holds roughly 3,600 clones, about 93% found once. Their antigens remain unidentified. Source material: CD4+ Tregs sorted from blood. These TCRs come from a person in their late teens or twenties with CD3G deficiency.

This chain connects TRBV5-3 to TRBJ2-5, with D tentatively TRBD1 (6 bases). TRBV5-3 is known as an ORF, though its function is uncertain. The CDR3 spans 15 residues. The germline V and J ends were trimmed by 4 bases and 1 base, with 14 bases remaining between them. The CDR3 region has the DNA TGTGCCAGAAGCACCCCGGACAGCCCCCAAGAGACCCAGTACTTC. Protein product: CARSTPDSPQETQYF.

The CDR3 spells CASSSDVNQPQHF. CDR3 bases: TGTGCCAGCAGCTCTGACGTGAATCAGCCCCAGCATTTT. V and J are TRBV6-1 and TRBJ1-5; D gene ambiguous. This CDR3 spans 13 amino acids. V was clipped by 6 bases and J by 4 bases, with 10 bases between them. Germline lookup yields CDR1 MNHNS and CDR2 SASEGT.

This chain joins TRBV6-4 and TRBJ1-2; 9 nucleotides match TRBD1. The germline gives CDR1 MRHNA, CDR2 SNTAGT. J gave up 6 bases and V 3 bases, and 11 bases lay outside the gene matches. This CDR3 spans 16 amino acids. CDR3 coding DNA: TGTGCCAGCAGTGATTTCGACAGGGGGGGAAGGAATGGCTACACCTTC. Translation: CASSDFDRGGRNGYTF.

The chain carries TRBV11-3 and TRBJ2-1; D remains unclear. Germline lookup yields CDR1 SGHNT and CDR2 YENEEA. This CDR3 is 15 amino acids long. Trimming took 5 bases from V and 3 from J, leaving 14 bases between them. CDR3 bases: TGTGCCAGCAGCCGAGCTAGTCTCGGCTACAATGAGCAGTTCTTC. Its protein product is CASSRASLGYNEQFF.

The V and J genes are TRBV5-1 and TRBJ1-1; no clear D. In germline, CDR1 is SGHRS, CDR2 YFSETQ. The CDR3 extends over 13 amino acids. V dropped 3 bases and J dropped 1 base, with 7 bases sitting between them. Here the CDR3 DNA reads TGCGCCAGCAGCTGGGTAGGGAACACTGAAGCTTTCTTT. Residues: CASSWVGNTEAFF.

The rearrangement uses TRBV6-1 and TRBJ2-7, with a tentative D call TRBD1 (6 bases). Germline V gene sequence: CDR1 MNHNS, CDR2 SASEGT. Trimming removed 4 bases at V and 7 bases at J, with 17 bases between. The CDR3 runs 14 residues. CDR3 sequence: CASSVDRSSLEQYF. The CDR3, as DNA: TGTGCCAGCAGTGTAGACAGGTCTTCACTGGAGCAGTACTTC.

V is TRBV2 and J is TRBJ1-1, with 7 bases matching TRBD1. Losses at the gene ends were 7 bases for V and 8 bases for J; bases not matched to a gene: 10. The germline V gene encodes CDR1 SNHLY and CDR2 FYNNEI. CDR3 length: 13 amino acids. CDR3 protein: CASKWTGSGEAFF. CDR3 bases: TGTGCCAGCAAGTGGACAGGATCGGGGGAAGCTTTCTTT.

This chain connects TRBV18 to TRBJ2-7, with TRBD2 matching 7 bases. From germline, CDR1 is KGHSH and CDR2 LQKENI. V lost 1 base to trimming and J lost 1 base; unmatched junction nucleotides: 4. The CDR3 is 15 residues long. The CDR3 nucleotides read TGTGCCAGCTCACCACAGGGAGCGGGGTCCTACGAGCAGTACTTC. Translating gives CASSPQGAGSYEQYF.

The chain employs TRBV5-1 and TRBJ2-2; a weak D match, TRBD1 (6 bases). CDR3 size: 14 residues. Trimming shortened V by 5 bases and J by 6 bases, and 14 bases separated the two germline ends. The germline V gene encodes CDR1 SGHRS and CDR2 YFSETQ. The CDR3 DNA follows: TGCGCCAGCAGAGCAGGGGTGACGTCCGGGGAGCTGTTTTTT. Encoded protein: CASRAGVTSGELFF.

This clone was seen just once. The V and J genes are TRBV5-1 and TRBJ2-5, with 15 bases fitting TRBD2. The junction had 5 bases not matched to a gene; V was cut back by 3 bases and J by 5 bases. The CDR3 has 16 residues. Germline CDR1 is SGHRS and CDR2 is YFSETQ. In nucleotides, the CDR3 is TGCGCCAGCAGCTGGACTAGCGGGAGGGCCGGGGAGACCCAGTACTTC. Protein: CASSWTSGRAGETQYF. Full variable domain (missing parts from reference TRBV5-1 and TRBJ2-5): KAGVTQTPRYLIKTRGQQVTLSCSPISGHRSVSWYQQTPGQGLQFLFEYFSETQRNKGNFPGRFSGRQFSNSRSEMNVSTLELGDSALYLCASSWTSGRAGETQYFGPGTRLLVL.

This clone has a single count. The V call is TRBV18, the J call TRBJ1-2; 7 bases fit TRBD1. The germline CDR1 and CDR2 sequences are KGHSH and LQKENI. After removal of 3 bases from V and 4 bases from J, the junction contained 17 bases not matched to a gene. The CDR3 length is 18 residues. CDR3 bases: TGTGCCAGCTCACCGATGAGGATAGGGGGCCTAACGCTCTATGGCTACACCTTC. It yields the protein CASSPMRIGGLTLYGYTF.

The chain has TRBV28 and TRBJ2-7; 8 nucleotides align to TRBD1. Germline assignment: CDR1 MDHEN and CDR2 SYDVKM. The ends lost 2 bases at V and 6 bases at J; junction bases unmatched: 3. The CDR3 spans 13 residues. CDR3: CASSLQDRAEQYF. The CDR3 nucleotides read TGTGCCAGCAGTTTACAGGACAGGGCCGAGCAGTACTTC.

The genes are TRBV13 and TRBJ1-3; D perhaps matches TRBD1 (6 bases). Trimming took off 1 base at V and 0 bases at J, with 13 bases between the two ends. The CDR3 extends over 17 amino acids. CDR1 is PRHDT and CDR2 is FYEKMQ in the germline V gene (reference sequence). The CDR3 region has the DNA TGTGCCAGCAGCTTAGAAGGGGGGGAAGGCTCTGGAAACACCATATATTTT. Translation gives CASSLEGGEGSGNTIYF.